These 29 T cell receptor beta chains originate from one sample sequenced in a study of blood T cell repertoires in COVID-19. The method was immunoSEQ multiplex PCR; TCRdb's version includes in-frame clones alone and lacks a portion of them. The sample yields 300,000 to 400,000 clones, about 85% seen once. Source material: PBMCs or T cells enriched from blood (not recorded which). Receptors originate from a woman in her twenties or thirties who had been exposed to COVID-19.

CDR3 in DNA: TGCGCCAGCAGCTTCGGTGGGCGGGAGGCCTCGCTAGATACGCAGTATTTT. It yields the protein CASSFGGREASLDTQYF. The chain uses TRBV5-1 and TRBJ2-3, with 8 bases aligning to TRBD2. V was pared by 2 bases and J by 5 bases, with 13 bases of the junction left unmatched. The CDR3 is 17 residues long. Germline loops: CDR1 SGHRS, CDR2 YFSETQ.

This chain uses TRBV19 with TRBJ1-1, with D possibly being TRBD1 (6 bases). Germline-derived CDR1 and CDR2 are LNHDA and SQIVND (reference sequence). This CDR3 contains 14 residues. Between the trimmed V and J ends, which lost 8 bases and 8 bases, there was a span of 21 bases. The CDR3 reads CASGHRDNQPEAFF. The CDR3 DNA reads TGTGCCAGTGGCCACCGGGACAACCAACCCGAAGCTTTCTTT.

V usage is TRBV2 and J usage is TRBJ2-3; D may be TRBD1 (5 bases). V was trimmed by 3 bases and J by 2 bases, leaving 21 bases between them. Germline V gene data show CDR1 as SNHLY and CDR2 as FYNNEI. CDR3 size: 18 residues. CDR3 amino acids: CASSDLDPGKIYTDTQYF. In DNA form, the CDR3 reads TGTGCCAGCAGTGATTTGGACCCAGGGAAAATATACACAGATACGCAGTATTTT.

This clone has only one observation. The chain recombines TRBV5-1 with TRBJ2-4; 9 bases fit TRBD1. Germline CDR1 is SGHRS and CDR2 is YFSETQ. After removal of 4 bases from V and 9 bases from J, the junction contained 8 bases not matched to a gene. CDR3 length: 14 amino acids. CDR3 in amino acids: CASSLRTGETIQYF. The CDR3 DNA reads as TGCGCCAGCAGCCTACGGACAGGGGAGACCATTCAGTACTTC.

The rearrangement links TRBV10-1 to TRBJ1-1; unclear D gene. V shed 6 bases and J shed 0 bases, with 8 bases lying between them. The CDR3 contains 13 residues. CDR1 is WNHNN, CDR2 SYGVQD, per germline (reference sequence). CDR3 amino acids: CASSGSLNTEAFF. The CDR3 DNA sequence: TGCGCCAGCAGCGGGAGCCTGAACACTGAAGCTTTCTTT.

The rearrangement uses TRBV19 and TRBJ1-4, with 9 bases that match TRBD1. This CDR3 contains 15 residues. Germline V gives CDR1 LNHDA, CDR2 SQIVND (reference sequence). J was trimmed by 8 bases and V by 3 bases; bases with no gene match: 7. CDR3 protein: CASSIGTGHVEKLFF. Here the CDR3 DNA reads TGTGCCAGTAGTATTGGGACAGGGCACGTGGAAAAACTGTTTTTT.

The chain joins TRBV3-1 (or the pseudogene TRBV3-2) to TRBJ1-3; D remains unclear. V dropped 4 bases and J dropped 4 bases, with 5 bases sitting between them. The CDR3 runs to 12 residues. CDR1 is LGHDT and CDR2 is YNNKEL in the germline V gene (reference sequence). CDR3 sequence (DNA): TGTGCCAGCAGCCTAGCCGGAAACACCATATATTTT. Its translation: CASSLAGNTIYF.

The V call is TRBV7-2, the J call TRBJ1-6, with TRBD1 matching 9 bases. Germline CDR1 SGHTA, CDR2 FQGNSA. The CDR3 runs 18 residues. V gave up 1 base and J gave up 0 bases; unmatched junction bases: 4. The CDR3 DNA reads TGTGCCAGCAGCTTAGGTGGGACAGGGAGCTCCTATAATTCACCCCTCCACTTT. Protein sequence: CASSLGGTGSSYNSPLHF.

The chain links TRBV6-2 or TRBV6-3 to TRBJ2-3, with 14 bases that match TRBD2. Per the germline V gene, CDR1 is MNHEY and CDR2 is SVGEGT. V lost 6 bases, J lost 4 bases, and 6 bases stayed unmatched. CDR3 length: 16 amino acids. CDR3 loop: CASSRGLAGAADTQYF. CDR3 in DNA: TGTGCCAGCAGCCGGGGACTAGCGGGGGCGGCAGATACGCAGTATTTT.

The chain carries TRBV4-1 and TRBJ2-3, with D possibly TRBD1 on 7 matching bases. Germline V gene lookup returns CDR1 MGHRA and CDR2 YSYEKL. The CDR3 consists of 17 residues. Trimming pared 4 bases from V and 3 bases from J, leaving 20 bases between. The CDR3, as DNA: TGCGCCAGCAGCCCGAGAAAGACAGGGCGGGGTACAGATACGCAGTATTTT. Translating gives CASSPRKTGRGTDTQYF.

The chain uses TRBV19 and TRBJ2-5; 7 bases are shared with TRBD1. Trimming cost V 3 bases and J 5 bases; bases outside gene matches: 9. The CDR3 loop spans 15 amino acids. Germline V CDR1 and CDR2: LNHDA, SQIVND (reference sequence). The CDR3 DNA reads TGTGCCAGTAGTATTGGGGGACAGTTAGGGGAGACCCAGTACTTC. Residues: CASSIGGQLGETQYF.

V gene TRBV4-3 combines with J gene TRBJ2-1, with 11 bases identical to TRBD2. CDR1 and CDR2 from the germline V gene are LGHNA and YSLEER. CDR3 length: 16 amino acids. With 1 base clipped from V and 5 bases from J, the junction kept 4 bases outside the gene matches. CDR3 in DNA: TGCGCCAGCAGCCAAGGGCTAGCGGGGGGAAACAATGAGCAGTTCTTC. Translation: CASSQGLAGGNNEQFF.

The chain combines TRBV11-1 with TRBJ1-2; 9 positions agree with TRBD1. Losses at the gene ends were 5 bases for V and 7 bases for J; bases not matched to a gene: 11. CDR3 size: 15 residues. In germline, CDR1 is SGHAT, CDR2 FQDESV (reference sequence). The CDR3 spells CASSVTPGTGFGYTF. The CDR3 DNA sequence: TGTGCCAGCAGCGTCACTCCCGGGACAGGGTTTGGCTACACCTTC.

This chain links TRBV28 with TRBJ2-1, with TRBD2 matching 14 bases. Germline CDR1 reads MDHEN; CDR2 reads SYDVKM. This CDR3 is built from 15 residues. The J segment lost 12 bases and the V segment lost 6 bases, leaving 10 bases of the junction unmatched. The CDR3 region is CASSLTSGGVIGQFF. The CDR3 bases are TGTGCCAGCAGCTTGACTAGCGGGGGGGTGATAGGGCAGTTCTTC.

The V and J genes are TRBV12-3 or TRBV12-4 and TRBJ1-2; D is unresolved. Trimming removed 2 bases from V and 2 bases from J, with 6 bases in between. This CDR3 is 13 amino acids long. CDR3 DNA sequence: TGTGCCAGCAGTTTATTGGAGAACTATGGCTACACCTTC. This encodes CASSLLENYGYTF.

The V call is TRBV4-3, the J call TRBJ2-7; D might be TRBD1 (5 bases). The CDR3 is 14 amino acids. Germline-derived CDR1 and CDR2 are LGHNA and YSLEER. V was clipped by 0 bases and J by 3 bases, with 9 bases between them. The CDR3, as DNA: TGCGCCAGCAGCCAAGATGGGGCTGACTACGAGCAGTACTTC. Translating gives CASSQDGADYEQYF.

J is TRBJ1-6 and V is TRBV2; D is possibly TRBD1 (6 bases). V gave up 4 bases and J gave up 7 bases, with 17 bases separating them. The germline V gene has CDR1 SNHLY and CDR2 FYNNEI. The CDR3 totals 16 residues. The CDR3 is CASSGVSTGLNSPLHF. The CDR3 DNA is TGTGCCAGCAGTGGGGTGTCGACAGGCTTGAATTCACCCCTCCACTTT.

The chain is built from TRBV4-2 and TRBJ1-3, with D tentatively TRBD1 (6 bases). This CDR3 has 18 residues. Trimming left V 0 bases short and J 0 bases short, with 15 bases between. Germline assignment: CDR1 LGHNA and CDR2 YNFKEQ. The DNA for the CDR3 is TGTGCCAGCAGCCAAGAAGGGGGGGGAATTACCTCTGGAAACACCATATATTTT. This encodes CASSQEGGGITSGNTIYF.

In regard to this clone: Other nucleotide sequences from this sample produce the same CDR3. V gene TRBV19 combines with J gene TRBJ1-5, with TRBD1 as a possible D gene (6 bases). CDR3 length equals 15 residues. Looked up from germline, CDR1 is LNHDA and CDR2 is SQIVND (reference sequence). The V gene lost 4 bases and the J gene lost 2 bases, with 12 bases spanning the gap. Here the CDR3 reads CASSRTVSGNQPQHF. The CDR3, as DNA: TGTGCCAGTAGTAGGACAGTGAGTGGCAATCAGCCCCAGCATTTT.

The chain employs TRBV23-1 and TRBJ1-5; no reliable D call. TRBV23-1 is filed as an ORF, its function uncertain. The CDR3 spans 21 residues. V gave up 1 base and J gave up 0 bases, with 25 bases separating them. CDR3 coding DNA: TGCGCCAGCAGTCAATGGCGTTGTTGGCGGCGGAATACACATAGCAATCAGCCCCAGCATTTT. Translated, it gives CASSQWRCWRRNTHSNQPQHF.

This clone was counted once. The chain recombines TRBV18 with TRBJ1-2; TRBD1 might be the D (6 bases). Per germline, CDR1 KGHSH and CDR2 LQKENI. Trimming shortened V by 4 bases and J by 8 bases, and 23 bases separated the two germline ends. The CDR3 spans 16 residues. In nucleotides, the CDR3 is TGTGCCAGCTCACTAGTAGAGGGGGATTCAAAGCTCGGCTACACCTTC. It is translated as CASSLVEGDSKLGYTF. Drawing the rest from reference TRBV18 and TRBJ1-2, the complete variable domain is NAGVMQNPRHLVRRRGQEARLRCSPMKGHSHVYWYRQLPEEGLKFMVYLQKENIIDESGMPKERFSAEFPKEGPSILRIQQVVRGDSAAYFCASSLVEGDSKLGYTFGSGTRLTVV.

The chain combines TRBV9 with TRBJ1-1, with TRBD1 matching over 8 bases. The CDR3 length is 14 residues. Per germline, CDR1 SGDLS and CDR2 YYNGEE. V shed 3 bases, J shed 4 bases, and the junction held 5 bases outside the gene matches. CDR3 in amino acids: CASSGRTGFTEAFF. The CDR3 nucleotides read TGTGCCAGCAGCGGACGGACAGGGTTCACTGAAGCTTTCTTT.

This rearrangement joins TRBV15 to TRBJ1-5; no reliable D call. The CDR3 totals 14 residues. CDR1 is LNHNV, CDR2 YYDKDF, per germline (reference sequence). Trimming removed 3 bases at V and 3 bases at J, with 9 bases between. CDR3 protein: CATSSPRNNQPQHF. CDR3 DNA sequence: TGTGCCACCAGCAGTCCCAGAAACAATCAGCCCCAGCATTTT.

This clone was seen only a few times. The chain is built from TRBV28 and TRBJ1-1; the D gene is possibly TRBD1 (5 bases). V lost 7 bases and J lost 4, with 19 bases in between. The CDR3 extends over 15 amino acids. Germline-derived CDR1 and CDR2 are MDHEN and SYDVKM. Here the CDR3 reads CASISGALGGTEAFF. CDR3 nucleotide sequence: TGTGCCAGCATTAGCGGTGCACTGGGGGGCACTGAAGCTTTCTTT.

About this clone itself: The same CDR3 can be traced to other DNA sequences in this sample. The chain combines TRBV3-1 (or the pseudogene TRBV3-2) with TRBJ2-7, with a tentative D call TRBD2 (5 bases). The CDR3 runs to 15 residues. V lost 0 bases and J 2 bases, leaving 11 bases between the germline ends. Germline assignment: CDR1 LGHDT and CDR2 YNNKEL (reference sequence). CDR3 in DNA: TGTGCCAGCAGCCAAGACACTAGTGGCCCCTACGAGCAGTACTTC. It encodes CASSQDTSGPYEQYF.

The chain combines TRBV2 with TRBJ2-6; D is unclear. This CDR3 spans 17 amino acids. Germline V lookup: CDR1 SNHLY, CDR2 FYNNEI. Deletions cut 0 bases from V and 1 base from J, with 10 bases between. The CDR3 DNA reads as TGTGCCAGCAGTGAAGCGCCGACCGGGTCTGGGGCCAACGTCCTGACTTTC. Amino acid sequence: CASSEAPTGSGANVLTF.

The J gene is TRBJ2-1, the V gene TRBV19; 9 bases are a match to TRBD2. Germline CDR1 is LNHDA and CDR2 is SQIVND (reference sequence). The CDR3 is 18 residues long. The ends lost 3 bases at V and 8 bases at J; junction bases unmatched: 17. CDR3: CASSIFPLGKEREDEQFF. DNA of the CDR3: TGTGCCAGTAGTATTTTCCCCCTAGGTAAAGAGCGGGAGGATGAGCAGTTCTTC.

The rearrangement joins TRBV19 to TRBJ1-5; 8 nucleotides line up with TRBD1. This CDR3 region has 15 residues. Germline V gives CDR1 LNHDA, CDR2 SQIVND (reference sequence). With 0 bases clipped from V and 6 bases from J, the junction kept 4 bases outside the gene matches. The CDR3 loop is CASSIEGQGPQPQHF. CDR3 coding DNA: TGTGCCAGTAGTATAGAAGGACAGGGACCTCAGCCCCAGCATTTT.

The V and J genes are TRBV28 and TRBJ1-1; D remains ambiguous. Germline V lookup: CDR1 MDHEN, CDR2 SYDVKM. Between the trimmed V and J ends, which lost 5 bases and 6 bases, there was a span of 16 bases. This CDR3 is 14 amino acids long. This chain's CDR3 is CASSQSDPDSEAFF. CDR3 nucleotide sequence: TGTGCCAGCAGTCAAAGCGATCCAGATTCTGAAGCTTTCTTT.